These 21 T cell receptor beta chains were sequenced from one sample in a study of cytomegalovirus exposure and HLA in healthy donors. PCR primers comprised 60 Vbeta and 13 Jbeta primers. Clones were read by immunoSEQ multiplex PCR, and TCRdb kept only the in-frame ones, dropping some. This table holds roughly 120,000 clones, approximately 81% found once. Material for sequencing was PBMCs. Receptor source: a man under 40 in good health and CMV-seropositive.

The V call is TRBV29-1, the J call TRBJ2-5; TRBD1 agrees at 8 bases. CDR1 and CDR2 from the germline V gene are SQVTM and ANQGSEA. There are 15 residues in the CDR3. J gave up 5 bases and V 6 bases, and 14 bases lay outside the gene matches. In DNA form, the CDR3 reads TGCAGCGTAGACGCGACAGGGGCGGCGGGGGAGACCCAGTACTTC. It codes for CSVDATGAAGETQYF.

V usage is TRBV2 and J usage is TRBJ1-2; 9 bases agree with TRBD1. The germline gives CDR1 SNHLY, CDR2 FYNNEI. V lost 5 bases to trimming and J lost 6 bases; unmatched junction nucleotides: 4. The CDR3 is 13 residues long. CDR3: CASSTGQGNGYTF. The CDR3 nucleotides are TGTGCCAGCAGTACCGGACAGGGGAATGGCTACACCTTC.

This clone was detected only a few times. The V and J genes are TRBV7-9 and TRBJ2-1; 8 bases agree with TRBD1. The CDR3 contains 16 residues. Germline trimming cut 5 bases from V and 4 bases from J; bases unmatched to any gene: 10. Germline V gene lookup returns CDR1 SEHNR and CDR2 FQNEAQ (reference sequence). The CDR3, as DNA: TGTGCCAGCAGCCCCCCAGGGGGCCTACAATACAATGAGCAGTTCTTC. Translation: CASSPPGGLQYNEQFF.

This clone occurred a few times. The chain joins TRBV2 to TRBJ1-2; TRBD1 agrees at 8 bases. The germline V gene has CDR1 SNHLY and CDR2 FYNNEI. V shed 7 bases and J 3 bases; nucleotides not matched to a gene: 7. The CDR3 sequence is 14 residues long. The CDR3 loop reads CASNQDRVDYGYTF. The CDR3 region has the DNA TGTGCCAGCAACCAGGACAGGGTGGACTATGGCTACACCTTC.

The V gene is TRBV5-4, the J gene TRBJ2-7, with D maybe TRBD2 (5 bases). Trimming cost V 0 bases and J 2 bases, with 12 bases left between them. Germline CDR1 reads SGHNT; CDR2 reads YYREEE (reference sequence). The CDR3 is 15 residues long. CDR3 bases: TGTGCCAGCAGCTTGGGGGGAGTTAGACCCTACGAGCAGTACTTC. It codes for CASSLGGVRPYEQYF.

The chain carries TRBV5-1 and TRBJ1-1; 9 bases are shared with TRBD1. Losses at the gene ends were 4 bases for V and 5 bases for J; bases not matched to a gene: 9. Germline V gives CDR1 SGHRS, CDR2 YFSETQ. The CDR3 runs 15 residues. CDR3 residues: CASSIRQGGRTEAFF. The CDR3 nucleotides are TGCGCCAGCAGCATCCGACAGGGGGGAAGGACTGAAGCTTTCTTT.

This clone was picked up one time. The V and J genes are TRBV5-4 and TRBJ2-5; TRBD2 matches at 7 bases. J was trimmed by 9 bases and V by 0 bases; bases with no gene match: 2. The CDR3 consists of 12 residues. Germline V lookup: CDR1 SGHNT, CDR2 YYREEE (reference sequence). CDR3 sequence (DNA): TGTGCCAGCAGCTTGGATCGGGGGGCCCAGTACTTC. It codes for CASSLDRGAQYF.

This clone has just one count. The junction departs from germline at one end; a sequencing error may be responsible. The CDR3 here is CASSSYGFLNLPLHF. DNA of the CDR3: TGTGCCAGCAGCTCATACGGGTTTTTGAATTTACCCCTCCACTTT. The chain recombines TRBV5-6 with TRBJ1-6; D is undetermined. The CDR3 has 15 amino acids. Germline V gene lookup returns CDR1 SGHDT and CDR2 YYEEEE.

The chain combines TRBV15 with TRBJ1-4; perhaps TRBD1 as D (6 bases). CDR1 and CDR2 from the germline V gene are LNHNV and YYDKDF (reference sequence). V was pared by 2 bases and J by 8 bases, with 9 bases between. This CDR3 spans 13 amino acids. The CDR3 nucleotides read TGTGCCACCAGCAGAAGGGGGGGGGAAAAACTGTTTTTT. This translates into CATSRRGGEKLFF.

V and J are TRBV10-3 and TRBJ2-2; no clear D gene. Per the germline V gene, CDR1 is ENHRY and CDR2 is SYGVKD. The CDR3 runs 15 residues. The V gene lost 2 bases and the J gene lost 0 bases, with 7 bases spanning the gap. CDR3 in DNA: TGTGCCATCAGTGAGCGCGATTCGAACACCGGGGAGCTGTTTTTT. Translating gives CAISERDSNTGELFF.

J is TRBJ2-7 and V is TRBV2; 10 bases are shared with TRBD2. CDR1 and CDR2 (germline): SNHLY, FYNNEI. Losses at the gene ends were 2 bases for V and 0 bases for J; bases not matched to a gene: 13. The CDR3 extends over 19 amino acids. The CDR3 spells CASSETLAGASLSSYEQYF. The CDR3 bases are TGTGCCAGCAGTGAAACGCTAGCGGGGGCTTCTTTGAGCTCCTACGAGCAGTACTTC. Full variable domain (rest looked up from reference TRBV2 and TRBJ2-7): EPEVTQTPSHQVTQMGQEVILRCVPISNHLYFYWYRQILGQKVEFLVSFYNNEISEKSEIFDDQFSVERPDGSNFTLKIRSTKLEDSAMYFCASSETLAGASLSSYEQYFGPGTRLTVT.

This clone has only a few counts. The chain recombines TRBV6-6 with TRBJ1-6; 8 bases are a match to TRBD1. The CDR3 is 15 residues long. V lost 0 bases to trimming and J lost 10 bases; unmatched junction nucleotides: 5. CDR1 and CDR2 from the germline V gene are MNHNY and SVGAGI (reference sequence). For the CDR3, the DNA is TGTGCCAGCAGTTACTCTAGGACAGGGAAGTCACCCCTCCACTTT. As protein: CASSYSRTGKSPLHF.

The V call is TRBV7-9, the J call TRBJ2-2; TRBD2 aligns across 8 bases. CDR1 SEHNR and CDR2 FQNEAQ come from the germline V gene (reference sequence). The trim removed 7 bases at V and 1 base at J, leaving 8 bases unmatched. The CDR3 spans 16 residues. In DNA form, the CDR3 reads TGTGCCAGCAACAAGCTAGCGGGTAGGAACACCGGGGAGCTGTTTTTT. It yields the protein CASNKLAGRNTGELFF.

The chain couples TRBV4-3 to TRBJ1-1, with D possibly matching TRBD1 (5 bases). Between the trimmed V and J ends, which lost 0 bases and 6 bases, there was a span of 14 bases. Germline V lookup: CDR1 LGHNA, CDR2 YSLEER. This CDR3 is 15 amino acids long. CDR3 coding DNA: TGCGCCAGCAGCCAAGATAGTCAGGGTTTCGCTGAAGCTTTCTTT. As protein: CASSQDSQGFAEAFF.

V gene TRBV9 combines with J gene TRBJ2-3; D is unresolved. Trimming stripped 0 bases from V and 6 bases from J, with 11 bases between. This CDR3 has 14 amino acids. Germline V gives CDR1 SGDLS, CDR2 YYNGEE. This CDR3 is CASSVVPGSDTQYF. DNA of the CDR3: TGTGCCAGCAGCGTAGTTCCCGGGTCCGATACGCAGTATTTT.

The rearrangement uses TRBV4-1 and TRBJ1-2; no definite D call. The CDR3 is made up of 11 amino acids. The germline V gene has CDR1 MGHRA and CDR2 YSYEKL. The V gene lost 1 base and the J gene lost 12 bases, with 9 bases spanning the gap. CDR3 DNA sequence: TGCGCCAGCAGCCAAGGCCTAATCCACACCTTC. This encodes CASSQGLIHTF.

V usage is TRBV7-2 and J usage is TRBJ2-7; D remains unclear. Germline CDR1 and CDR2: SGHTA and FQGNSA. The CDR3 runs to 12 residues. The germline V and J ends were trimmed by 2 bases and 1 base, with 3 bases remaining between them. The CDR3 region is CASSLTSYEQYF. The CDR3 coding sequence is TGTGCCAGCAGCTTAACATCCTACGAGCAGTACTTC. The full variable domain, its missing parts supplied by reference TRBV7-2 and TRBJ2-7, is GAGVSQSPSNKVTEKGKDVELRCDPISGHTALYWYRQSLGQGLEFLIYFQGNSAPDKSGLPSDRFSAERTGGSVSTLTIQRTQQEDSAVYLCASSLTSYEQYFGPGTRLTVT.

This chain uses TRBV11-3 with TRBJ2-5, with 12 bases aligning to TRBD2. This CDR3 region has 19 residues. V dropped 5 bases and J dropped 5; count of bases not matched to a gene: 18. CDR1 SGHNT and CDR2 YENEEA come from the germline V gene. CDR3 sequence (DNA): TGTGCCAGCAGCCCGACGGGCTTAGGGTTACTAGCGGGGGGCGAGACCCAGTACTTC. Amino acids: CASSPTGLGLLAGGETQYF. The variable domain in full, completed from reference TRBV11-3 and TRBJ2-5, reads EAGVVQSPRYKIIEKKQPVAFWCNPISGHNTLYWYLQNLGQGPELLIRYENEEAVDDSQLPKDRFSAERLKGVDSTLKIQPAELGDSAVYLCASSPTGLGLLAGGETQYFGPGTRLLVL.

The J gene is TRBJ2-7, the V gene TRBV18; 7 positions agree with TRBD1. The germline CDR1 and CDR2 sequences are KGHSH and LQKENI. This CDR3 has 13 residues. V shed 2 bases, J shed 5 bases, and the junction held 3 bases outside the gene matches. The CDR3 coding sequence is TGTGCCAGCTCACCATCCACAGGGGACGAGCAGTACTTC. The encoded protein is CASSPSTGDEQYF.

V gene TRBV4-3 combines with J gene TRBJ1-6; D gene uncertain. The CDR3 is made up of 14 amino acids. From germline, CDR1 is LGHNA and CDR2 YSLEER. The V gene lost 1 base and the J gene lost 6 bases, with 7 bases spanning the gap. CDR3 sequence (DNA): TGCGCCAGCAGCCAAGTTCAGGTTAATTCACCCCTCCACTTT. Protein: CASSQVQVNSPLHF.

CDR3 DNA: TGTGCCACCGCCGGTAGCGGGAGACGCGAGCAGTACTTC. This gives the protein CATAGSGRREQYF. This chain connects TRBV21-1 to TRBJ2-7; the table's D gene call, TRBD2, was not cross checked with the DNA. TRBV21-1 is annotated as a pseudogene. CDR3 length: 13 residues.